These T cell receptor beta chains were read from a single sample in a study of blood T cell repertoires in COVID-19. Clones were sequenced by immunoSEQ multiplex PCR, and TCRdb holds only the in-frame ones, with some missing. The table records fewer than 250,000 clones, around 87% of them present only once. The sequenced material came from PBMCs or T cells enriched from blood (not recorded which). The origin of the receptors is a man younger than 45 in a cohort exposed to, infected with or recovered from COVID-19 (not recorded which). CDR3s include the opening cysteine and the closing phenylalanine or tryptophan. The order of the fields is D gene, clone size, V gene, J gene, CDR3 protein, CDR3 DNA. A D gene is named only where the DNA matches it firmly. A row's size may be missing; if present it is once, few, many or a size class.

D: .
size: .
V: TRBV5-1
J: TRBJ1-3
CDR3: CASSLKDIHSGNTIYF
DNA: TGCGCCAGCAGCTTAAAGGACATTCACTCTGGAAACACCATATATTTT

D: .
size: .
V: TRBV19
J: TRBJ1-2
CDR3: CASSSGGFINYGYTF
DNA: TGTGCCAGTAGTAGTGGGGGCTTCATTAACTATGGCTACACCTTC

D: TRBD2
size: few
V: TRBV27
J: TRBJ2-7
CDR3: CASTGTSGGSYEQYF
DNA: TGTGCCAGCACGGGGACTAGCGGAGGGTCCTACGAGCAGTACTTC

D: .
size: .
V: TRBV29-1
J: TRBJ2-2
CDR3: CSVGGVNTGELFF
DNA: TGCAGCGTTGGCGGGGTAAATACCGGGGAGCTGTTTTTT

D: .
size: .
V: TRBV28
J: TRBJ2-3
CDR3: CASSLRGSGITDTQYF
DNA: TGTGCCAGCAGTCTCCGGGGTAGCGGTATCACAGATACGCAGTATTTT

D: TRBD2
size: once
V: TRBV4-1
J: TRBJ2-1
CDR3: CASSSSGNEQFF
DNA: TGCGCCAGCAGTTCTAGCGGAAATGAGCAGTTCTTC

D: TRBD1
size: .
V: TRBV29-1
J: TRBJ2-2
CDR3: CSASDRDMRELFF
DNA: TGCAGCGCAAGTGACAGGGACATGCGGGAGCTGTTTTTT

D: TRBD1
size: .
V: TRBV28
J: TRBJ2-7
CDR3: CASSLLGQAHEQYF
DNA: TGTGCCAGCAGTTTATTAGGACAGGCCCACGAGCAGTACTTC

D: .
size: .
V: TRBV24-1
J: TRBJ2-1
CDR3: CATSDNSERDEQFF
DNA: TGTGCCACCAGTGATAATAGCGAACGGGATGAGCAGTTCTTC

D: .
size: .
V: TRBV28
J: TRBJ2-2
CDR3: CASSLSPLSGELFF
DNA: TGTGCCAGCAGTTTAAGCCCCTTGTCTGGGGAGCTGTTTTTT

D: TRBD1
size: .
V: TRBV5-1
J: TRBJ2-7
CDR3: CASSLATGPYEQYF
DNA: TGCGCCAGCAGCTTGGCGACAGGGCCCTACGAGCAGTACTTC

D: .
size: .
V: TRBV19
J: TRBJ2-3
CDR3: CASRPRTGGHDTQYF
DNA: TGTGCCAGTAGGCCAAGGACCGGGGGGCATGATACGCAGTATTTT

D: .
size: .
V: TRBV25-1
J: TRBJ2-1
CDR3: CASSSRQHNEQFF
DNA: TGTGCCAGCAGTTCGAGACAGCACAATGAGCAGTTCTTC

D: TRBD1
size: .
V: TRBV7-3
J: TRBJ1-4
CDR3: CASSSGQGYNEKLFF
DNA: TGTGCCAGCAGCTCCGGACAGGGATATAATGAAAAACTGTTTTTT

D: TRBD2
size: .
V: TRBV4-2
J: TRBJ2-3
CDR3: CASSRTSGANGDTQYF
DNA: TGTGCCAGCAGTCGGACTAGCGGAGCTAACGGAGATACGCAGTATTTT

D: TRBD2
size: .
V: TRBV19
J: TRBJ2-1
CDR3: CASTPGTGGRNNEQFF
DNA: TGTGCCAGTACCCCGGGTACGGGGGGAAGAAACAATGAGCAGTTCTTC

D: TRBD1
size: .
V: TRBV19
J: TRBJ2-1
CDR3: CASSIIGQGINEQFF
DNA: TGTGCCAGTAGTATTATAGGACAGGGTATCAATGAGCAGTTCTTC

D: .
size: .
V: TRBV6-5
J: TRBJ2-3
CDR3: CASSYQRTGPDTQYF
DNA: TGTGCCAGCAGTTATCAACGAACAGGCCCAGATACGCAGTATTTT

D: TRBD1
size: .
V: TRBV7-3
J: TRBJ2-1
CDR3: CASSSWDRSYNEQFF
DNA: TGTGCCAGCAGCTCGTGGGACAGGTCCTACAATGAGCAGTTCTTC

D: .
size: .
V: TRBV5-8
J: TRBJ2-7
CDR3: CASSLTGSPYEQYF
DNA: TGTGCCAGCAGCTTAACAGGATCGCCCTACGAGCAGTACTTC

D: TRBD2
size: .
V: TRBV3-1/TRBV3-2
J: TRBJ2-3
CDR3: CASSQDGGLVTDTQYF
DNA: TGTGCCAGCAGCCAAGATGGGGGACTAGTCACAGATACGCAGTATTTT

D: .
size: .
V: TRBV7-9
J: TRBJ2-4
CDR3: CASSWGREAKNIQYF
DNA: TGTGCCAGTTCCTGGGGCAGGGAAGCCAAAAACATTCAGTACTTC

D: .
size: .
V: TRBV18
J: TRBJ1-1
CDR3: CASSPPQYTEAFF
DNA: TGTGCCAGCTCACCACCGCAGTACACTGAAGCTTTCTTT

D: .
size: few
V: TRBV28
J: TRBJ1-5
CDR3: CASRTVNQPQHF
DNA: TGTGCCAGCAGGACAGTCAATCAGCCCCAGCATTTT

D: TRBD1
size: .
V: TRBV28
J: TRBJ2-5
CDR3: CASSSPGQGPGGTQYF
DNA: TGTGCCAGCAGTTCCCCGGGACAGGGGCCCGGTGGGACCCAGTACTTC

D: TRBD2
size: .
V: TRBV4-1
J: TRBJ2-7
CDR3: CASSQGHGLAYEQYF
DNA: TGCGCCAGCAGCCAAGGTCATGGACTAGCGTATGAGCAGTACTTC

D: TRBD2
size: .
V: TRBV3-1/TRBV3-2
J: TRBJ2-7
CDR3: CASSLLAVSYEQYF
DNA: TGTGCCAGCAGCCTACTAGCGGTCTCCTACGAGCAGTACTTC

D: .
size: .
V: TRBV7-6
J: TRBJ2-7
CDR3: CASSPPMGGGAYEQYF
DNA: TGTGCCAGCAGCCCCCCGATGGGTGGCGGGGCCTACGAGCAGTACTTC

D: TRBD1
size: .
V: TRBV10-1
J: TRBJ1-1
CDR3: CARGTGHGNTEAFF
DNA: TGCGCCAGAGGGACAGGGCATGGGAACACTGAAGCTTTCTTT

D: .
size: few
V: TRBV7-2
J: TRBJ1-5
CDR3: CASSLQGNQPQHF
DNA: TGTGCCAGCAGCTTGCAGGGTAATCAGCCCCAGCATTTT

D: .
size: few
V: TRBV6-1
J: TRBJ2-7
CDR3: CASSEAAGFLGEQYF
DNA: TGTGCCAGCAGTGAAGCGGCGGGGTTCCTGGGGGAGCAGTACTTC

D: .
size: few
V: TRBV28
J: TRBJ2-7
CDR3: CASSLRRPYEQYF
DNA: TGTGCCAGCAGTTTACGGAGGCCCTACGAGCAGTACTTC

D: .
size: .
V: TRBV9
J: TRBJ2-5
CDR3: CASSVGQLETQYF
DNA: TGTGCCAGCAGCGTAGGACAGTTAGAGACCCAGTACTTC

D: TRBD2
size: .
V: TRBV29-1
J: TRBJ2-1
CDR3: CSLQREPYNEQFF
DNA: TGCAGCCTCCAGCGGGAGCCCTACAATGAGCAGTTCTTC

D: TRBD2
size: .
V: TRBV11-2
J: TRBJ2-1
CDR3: CASSHWLRRTSEYNEQFF
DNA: TGTGCCAGCAGCCATTGGTTGCGGCGGACTAGCGAGTACAATGAGCAGTTCTTC

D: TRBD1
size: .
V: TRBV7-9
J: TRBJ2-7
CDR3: CASSLLFDREDYEQYF
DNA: TGTGCCAGCAGCTTACTCTTCGACAGGGAAGACTACGAGCAGTACTTC

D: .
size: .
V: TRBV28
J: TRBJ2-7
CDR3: CASRKGYEQYF
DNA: TGTGCCAGCAGGAAGGGGTACGAGCAGTACTTC

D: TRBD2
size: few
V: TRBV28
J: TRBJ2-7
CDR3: CASSFSSGGYEQYF
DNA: TGTGCCAGCAGTTTCTCAAGCGGGGGCTACGAGCAGTACTTC

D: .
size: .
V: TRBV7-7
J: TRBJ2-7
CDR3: CASSLAPRGYEQYF
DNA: TGTGCTAGCAGCTTAGCGCCCCGGGGCTACGAGCAGTACTTC

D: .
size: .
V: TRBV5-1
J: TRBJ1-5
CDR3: CASSSDGHPNQPQHF
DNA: TGCGCCAGCAGCTCTGACGGACATCCCAATCAGCCCCAGCATTTT

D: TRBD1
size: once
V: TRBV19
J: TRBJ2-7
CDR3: CASSKGTGGRNEQYF
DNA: TGTGCCAGTAGTAAGGGGACAGGGGGAAGGAACGAGCAGTACTTC

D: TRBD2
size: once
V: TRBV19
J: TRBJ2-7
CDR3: CASAGMGLAGAKYEQYF
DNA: TGTGCCAGTGCGGGAATGGGACTAGCGGGAGCGAAGTACGAGCAGTACTTC

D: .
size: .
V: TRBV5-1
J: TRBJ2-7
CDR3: CASSLDAGPYEQYF
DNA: TGCGCCAGCAGCTTGGACGCAGGCCCCTACGAGCAGTACTTC

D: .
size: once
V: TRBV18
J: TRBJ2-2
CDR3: CASSPTSRINTGELFF
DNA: TGTGCCAGCTCACCAACCTCCAGGATAAACACCGGGGAGCTGTTTTTT

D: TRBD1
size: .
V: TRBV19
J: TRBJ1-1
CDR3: CASRPGQGANTEAFF
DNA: TGTGCCAGCCGTCCGGGACAGGGCGCGAACACTGAAGCTTTCTTT

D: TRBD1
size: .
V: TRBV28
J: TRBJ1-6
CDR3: CASSLPVQGWNSPLHF
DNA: TGTGCCAGCAGTCTGCCAGTACAGGGGTGGAATTCACCCCTCCACTTT

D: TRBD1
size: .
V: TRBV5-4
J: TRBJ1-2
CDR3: CASSSTGGHGYGYTF
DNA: TGTGCCAGCAGCTCGACAGGGGGCCACGGCTATGGCTACACCTTC

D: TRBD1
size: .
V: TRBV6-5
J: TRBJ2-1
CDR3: CASNPPAGGGDEQFF
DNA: TGTGCCAGCAACCCCCCGGCAGGGGGCGGCGATGAGCAGTTCTTC

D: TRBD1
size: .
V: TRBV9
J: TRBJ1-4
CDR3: CASSGPNRGNEKLFF
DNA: TGTGCCAGCAGTGGACCTAACAGGGGAAATGAAAAACTGTTTTTT